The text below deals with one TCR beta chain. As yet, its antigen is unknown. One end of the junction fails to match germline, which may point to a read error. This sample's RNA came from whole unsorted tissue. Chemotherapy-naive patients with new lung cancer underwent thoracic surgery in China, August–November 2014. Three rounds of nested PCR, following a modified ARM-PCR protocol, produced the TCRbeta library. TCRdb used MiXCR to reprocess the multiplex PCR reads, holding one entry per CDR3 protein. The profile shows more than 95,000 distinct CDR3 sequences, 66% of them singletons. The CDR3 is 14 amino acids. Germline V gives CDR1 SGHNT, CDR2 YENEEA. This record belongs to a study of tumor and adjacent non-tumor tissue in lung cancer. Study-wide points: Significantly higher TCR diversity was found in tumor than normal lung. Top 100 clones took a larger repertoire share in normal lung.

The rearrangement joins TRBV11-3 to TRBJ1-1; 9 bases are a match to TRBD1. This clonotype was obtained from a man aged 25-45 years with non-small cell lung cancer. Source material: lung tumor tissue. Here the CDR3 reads CANTTGQGDTEVFF. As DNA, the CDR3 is TGTGCCAACACCACGGGACAGGGAGATACTGAAGTTTTCTTT.